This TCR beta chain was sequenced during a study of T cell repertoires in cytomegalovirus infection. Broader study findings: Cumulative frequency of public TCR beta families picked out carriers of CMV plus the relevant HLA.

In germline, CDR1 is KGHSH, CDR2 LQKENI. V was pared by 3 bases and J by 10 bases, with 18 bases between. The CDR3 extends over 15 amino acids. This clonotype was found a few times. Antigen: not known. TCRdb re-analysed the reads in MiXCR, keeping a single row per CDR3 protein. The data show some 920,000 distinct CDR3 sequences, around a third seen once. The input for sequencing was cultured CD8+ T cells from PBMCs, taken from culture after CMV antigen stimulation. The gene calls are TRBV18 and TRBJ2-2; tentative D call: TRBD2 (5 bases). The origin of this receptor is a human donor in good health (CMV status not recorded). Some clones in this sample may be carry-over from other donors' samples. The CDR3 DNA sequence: TGTGCCAGCTCACCGGAGGACCCAGTCTCCGCGGAGCTGTTTTTT. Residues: CASSPEDPVSAELFF.